This entry describes one TCR beta chain. The data stem from a study of T cell changes during pregnancy in multiple sclerosis. Sequencing was performed with immunoSEQ multiplex PCR; in TCRdb, only in-frame clones are kept and a portion is missing. The repertoire has tens of thousands of clones, less than 90% of them found once; the top ten carry about 3.5%. The clonotype originates from a female donor with multiple sclerosis, enrolled in a pregnancy study. Sequencing used peripheral blood, obtained before pregnancy.

CDR3 nucleotides: TGTGCCAGTAGTGCCTCCGGGACAGGGGGCGGGGGCTACACCTTC. It translates to CASSASGTGGGGYTF. The gene calls are TRBV19 and TRBJ1-2; the match to TRBD1 covers 12 bases. The CDR3 is 15 residues long. J gave up 8 bases and V 5 bases, and 9 bases lay outside the gene matches. Germline CDR1 is LNHDA and CDR2 is SQIVND (reference sequence).